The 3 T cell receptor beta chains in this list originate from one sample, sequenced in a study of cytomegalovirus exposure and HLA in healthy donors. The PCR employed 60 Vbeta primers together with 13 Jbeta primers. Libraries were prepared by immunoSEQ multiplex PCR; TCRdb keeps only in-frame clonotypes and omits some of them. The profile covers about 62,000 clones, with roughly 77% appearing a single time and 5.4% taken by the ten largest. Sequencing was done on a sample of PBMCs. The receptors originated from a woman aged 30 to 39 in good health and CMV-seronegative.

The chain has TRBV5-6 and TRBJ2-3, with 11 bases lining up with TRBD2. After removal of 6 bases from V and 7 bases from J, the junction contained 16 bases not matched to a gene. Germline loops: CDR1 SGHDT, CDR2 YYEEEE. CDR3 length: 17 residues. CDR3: CASKWWTSGPRGYTQYF. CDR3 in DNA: TGTGCCAGCAAGTGGTGGACTAGCGGGCCCCGGGGCTATACGCAGTATTTT.

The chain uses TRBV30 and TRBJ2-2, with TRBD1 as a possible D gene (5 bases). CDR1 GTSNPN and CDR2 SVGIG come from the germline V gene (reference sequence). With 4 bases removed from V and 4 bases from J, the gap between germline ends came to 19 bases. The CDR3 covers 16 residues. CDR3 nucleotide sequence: TGTGCCTGGATCCCCAAAGGGGTTGGGATCACCGGGGAGCTGTTTTTT. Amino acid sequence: CAWIPKGVGITGELFF.

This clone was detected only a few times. The CDR3, as DNA: TGTGCCAGCAGCTCGGCTAGGGGTGAATACGAGCAGTACGTC. As protein: CASSSARGEYEQYV. The chain uses TRBV5-6 and TRBJ2-7, with D possibly being TRBD1 (5 bases). Germline CDR1 is SGHDT and CDR2 is YYEEEE. CDR3 size: 14 residues. V was trimmed by 3 bases and J by 4 bases, leaving 14 bases between them.